Shown below are 10 T cell receptor beta chains from a single sample sequenced in a study of beta chain features in type 1 diabetes. Regarding the study as a whole: Moderate but significant shortening of TCRB CDR3s was recorded in all four CD4+ subsets from Type 1 diabetes patients.

The isolated RNA, all of it, was reverse transcribed, so expressed TCRB transcripts were what got sequenced. Clones were sequenced by immunoSEQ multiplex PCR, and TCRdb holds only the in-frame ones, with some missing. This table holds roughly 400,000 clones, around 9.6% found once. Their specific antigens are unknown. Sequencing was carried out using central memory CD4+ T cells from blood. The receptors come from a man younger than 45 with type 1 diabetes.

This clone was counted at least ten times. The chain joins TRBV28 to TRBJ2-3; D remains unclear. This CDR3 comprises 13 residues. Trimming pared 6 bases from V and 6 bases from J, leaving 13 bases between. Per germline, CDR1 MDHEN and CDR2 SYDVKM. The CDR3 nucleotides read TGTGCCAGCAGCCGCAGGTCGAGGGATACGCAGTATTTT. Protein product: CASSRRSRDTQYF.

The CDR3 is CASSLVGQGYNEQFF. The CDR3 nucleotides are TGTGCCAGCAGCTTAGTTGGACAGGGGTACAATGAGCAGTTCTTC. J is TRBJ2-1 and V is TRBV5-6; TRBD1 matches 9 bases. With 2 bases clipped from V and 4 bases from J, the junction kept 4 bases outside the gene matches. The germline CDR1 and CDR2 sequences are SGHDT and YYEEEE. The CDR3 spans 15 residues.

The chain combines TRBV7-8 with TRBJ2-5; 8 bases map to TRBD2. CDR1 is SGHVS, CDR2 FQNEAQ, per germline. Trimming at V came to 3 bases and at J to 3 bases, leaving 6 bases not matched to a gene. The CDR3 is 15 amino acids. CDR3 coding DNA: TGTGCCAGCAGCTTCGGACTAGCAGAAGAAGAGACCCAGTACTTC. This sequence encodes CASSFGLAEEETQYF.

A word on this clone: Given a much more abundant clone one base away, this may be a read error. The V gene is TRBV11-1, the J gene TRBJ2-3; no definite D call. Germline CDR1 is SGHAT and CDR2 is FQDESV (reference sequence). This CDR3 region has 13 residues. Trimming removed 1 base from V and 0 bases from J, with 2 bases in between. CDR3 residues: CASSLGSTDTQYF. The CDR3 region has the DNA TGTGCCAGCAGCTTAGGGAGCACAGATACGCAGTATTTT. The variable domain in full, completed from reference TRBV11-1 and TRBJ2-3, reads EAEVAQSPRYKITEKSQAVAFWCDPISGHATLYWYRQILGQGPELLVQFQDESVVDDSQLPKDRFSAERLKGVDSTLKIQPAELGDSAMYLCASSLGSTDTQYFGPGTRLTVL.

The chain combines TRBV10-3 with TRBJ1-5; TRBD1 matches at 10 bases. There are 15 residues in the CDR3. Trimming removed 6 bases from V and 4 bases from J; junction bases left unmatched: 6. CDR1 and CDR2 from the germline V gene are ENHRY and SYGVKD. CDR3 coding DNA: TGTGCCATCAGCTCCGGGACAGGGGCGAATCAGCCCCAGCATTTT. It specifies CAISSGTGANQPQHF.

This clone was seen a handful of times. Here the CDR3 reads CASSYTSGSVGANVLTF. DNA of the CDR3: TGTGCCAGCAGCTATACTAGCGGGAGCGTCGGGGCCAACGTCCTGACTTTC. The chain recombines TRBV7-2 with TRBJ2-6; 11 nucleotides agree with TRBD2. This CDR3 spans 17 amino acids. The V segment lost 4 bases and the J segment 4 bases; nucleotides outside the gene matches: 6. Germline V gene lookup returns CDR1 SGHTA and CDR2 FQGNSA.

This clone has only a few counts. The rearrangement uses TRBV5-1 and TRBJ2-5; TRBD1 matches 9 bases. Germline assignment: CDR1 SGHRS and CDR2 YFSETQ. With 4 bases clipped from V and 5 bases from J, the junction kept 6 bases outside the gene matches. The CDR3 covers 14 residues. CDR3: CASSIGTGIETQYF. CDR3 bases: TGCGCCAGCAGCATTGGGACAGGGATTGAGACCCAGTACTTC. Drawing the rest from reference TRBV5-1 and TRBJ2-5, the complete variable domain is KAGVTQTPRYLIKTRGQQVTLSCSPISGHRSVSWYQQTPGQGLQFLFEYFSETQRNKGNFPGRFSGRQFSNSRSEMNVSTLELGDSALYLCASSIGTGIETQYFGPGTRLLVL.

The sample holds a few counts of this clone. This chain links TRBV19 with TRBJ2-2; D remains unclear. V was pared by 5 bases and J by 5 bases, with 12 bases between. This CDR3 comprises 14 residues. CDR1 and CDR2 (germline): LNHDA, SQIVND (reference sequence). In DNA form, the CDR3 reads TGTGCCAGTAGTCTTTATGTGGGGACCGGGGAGCTGTTTTTT. The encoded protein is CASSLYVGTGELFF. Full variable domain (rest looked up from reference TRBV19 and TRBJ2-2): DGGITQSPKYLFRKEGQNVTLSCEQNLNHDAMYWYRQDPGQGLRLIYYSQIVNDFQKGDIAEGYSVSREKKESFPLTVTSAQKNPTAFYLCASSLYVGTGELFFGEGSRLTVL.

This clone was picked up a small number of times. The J gene is TRBJ2-5, the V gene TRBV4-1, with D tentatively TRBD2 (5 bases). Germline V CDR1 and CDR2: MGHRA, YSYEKL. V gave up 0 bases and J gave up 2 bases, with 13 bases separating them. This CDR3 is built from 16 residues. Here the CDR3 reads CASSQDPGEQQETQYF. The CDR3 DNA reads TGCGCCAGCAGCCAAGATCCCGGGGAGCAACAAGAGACCCAGTACTTC.

Worth noting for this clone: One end of the junction fails to match germline, which may point to a read error. V and J are TRBV7-9 and TRBJ2-5, with D possibly matching TRBD1 (6 bases). This CDR3 is built from 13 residues. CDR1 is SEHNR and CDR2 is FQNEAQ in the germline V gene (reference sequence). CDR3: CASSRTVWETQYF. CDR3 nucleotide sequence: TGCGCCAGCAGTCGGACAGTCTGGGAGACCCAGTACTTC. Filled out from reference TRBV7-9 and TRBJ2-5, the complete variable domain reads DTGVSQNPRHKITKRGQNVTFRCDPISEHNRLYWYRQTLGQGPEFLTYFQNEAQLEKSRLLSDRFSAERPKGSFSTLEIQRTEQGDSAMYLCASSRTVWETQYFGPGTRLLVL.